This T cell receptor beta chain was identified in a study of CD8 T cells in Susac syndrome. Deletions cut 4 bases from V and 3 bases from J, with 15 bases between. This CDR3 is built from 15 residues. Germline V gene sequence: CDR1 SEHNR, CDR2 FQNEAQ (reference sequence). The RNA input was about 0.5 to 1 ug, and it was reverse transcribed with random hexamers. TCRdb passed the immunoSEQ multiplex PCR reads through MiXCR, listing each CDR3 protein once. Seen here are 78,000 or so distinct CDR3 sequences, just under 95% observed once, and the top ten hold just under 0.4%. The chain uses TRBV7-9 and TRBJ1-2; D might be TRBD1 (6 bases). The source of this sequence is a human donor with multiple sclerosis. The sample was CD8+ T cells from PBMCs. The CDR3 DNA sequence: TGTGCCAGCAGCTCCCCAGGGGAAAGAGACTATGGCTACACCTTC. It specifies CASSSPGERDYGYTF. The full variable domain, rest sourced from reference TRBV7-9 and TRBJ1-2, is DTGVSQNPRHKITKRGQNVTFRCDPISEHNRLYWYRQTLGQGPEFLTYFQNEAQLEKSRLLSDRFSAERPKGSFSTLEIQRTEQGDSAMYLCASSSPGERDYGYTFGSGTRLTVV.